This T cell receptor beta chain was recorded in a study of glioma-infiltrating T cells. Amplification of TCR alpha and beta CDR3 regions from RNA used iRepertoire nested multiplex PCR. TCRdb recomputed calls from the multiplex PCR reads with MiXCR, one row per CDR3 protein. The sample shows around 90,000 distinct CDR3 sequences, 35% to 45% of them seen only once. What was sequenced was glioma tissue, nonneoplastic brain tissue, or PBMCs (not recorded which). The sequence was collected from a human donor with low-grade glioma or glioblastoma, undergoing nonglioma brain surgery, or in good health (not recorded which).

The CDR3 nucleotides read TGTGCCAGCAGTTTACCCGGCGTCGGCTACACCTTC. Translating it yields CASSLPGVGYTF. This chain uses TRBV28 with TRBJ1-2; D remains unclear. V was shortened by 2 bases and J by 8 bases, with 9 bases between the two germline ends. The CDR3 runs 12 residues. The germline V gene encodes CDR1 MDHEN and CDR2 SYDVKM.